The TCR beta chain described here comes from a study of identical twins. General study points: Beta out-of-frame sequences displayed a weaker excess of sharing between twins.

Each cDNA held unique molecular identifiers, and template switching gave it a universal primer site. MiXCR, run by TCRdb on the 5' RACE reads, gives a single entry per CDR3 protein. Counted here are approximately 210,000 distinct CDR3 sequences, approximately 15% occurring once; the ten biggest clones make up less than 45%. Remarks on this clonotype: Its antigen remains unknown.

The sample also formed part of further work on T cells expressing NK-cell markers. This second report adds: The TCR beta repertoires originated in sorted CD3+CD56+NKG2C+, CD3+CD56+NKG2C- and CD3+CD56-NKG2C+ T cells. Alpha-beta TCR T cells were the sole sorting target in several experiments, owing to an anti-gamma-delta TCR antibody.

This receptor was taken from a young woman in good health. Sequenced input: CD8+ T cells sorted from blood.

CDR3 region: CASTLSGSEADTQYF. For the CDR3, the DNA is TGTGCCAGCACCCTCTCGGGTAGCGAAGCAGATACGCAGTATTTT. The V call is TRBV12-3 or TRBV12-4, the J call TRBJ2-3; D may be TRBD2 (5 bases). V was trimmed by 7 bases and J by 4 bases, leaving 18 bases between them. The CDR3 runs to 15 residues.